This entry lists 25 T cell receptor beta chains sequenced from one sample in a study of cytomegalovirus exposure and HLA in healthy donors. The assay was immunoSEQ multiplex PCR, and TCRdb's table has in-frame clones only and misses some. The table includes roughly 65,000 clones, roughly nine tenths detected once. The specimen sequenced was PBMCs. The receptors were gathered from a young man in good health and CMV-seronegative.

This chain connects TRBV18 to TRBJ2-6, with D perhaps TRBD1 (6 bases). Between the trimmed V and J ends, which lost 3 bases and 6 bases, there was a span of 24 bases. From germline, CDR1 is KGHSH and CDR2 LQKENI. The CDR3 is made up of 19 amino acids. CDR3 residues: CASSPDSIRSGRVANVLTF. As DNA, the CDR3 is TGTGCCAGCTCACCGGACAGTATTCGGTCCGGGCGTGTGGCCAACGTCCTGACTTTC.

The chain is built from TRBV5-4 and TRBJ2-7; 7 positions match TRBD1. CDR1 and CDR2 from the germline V gene are SGHNT and YYREEE (reference sequence). CDR3 length: 15 amino acids. The junction had 10 bases not matched to a gene; V was cut back by 4 bases and J by 3 bases. Here the CDR3 DNA reads TGTGCCAGCAGCACGGGACAGAGTTCTATCTACGAGCAGTACTTC. This codes for CASSTGQSSIYEQYF.

The rearrangement links TRBV19 to TRBJ1-2; TRBD1 might be the D (5 bases). CDR3 length: 14 amino acids. The ends were cut back, 6 bases at V and 6 bases at J, with 17 bases in the middle. In germline, CDR1 is LNHDA, CDR2 SQIVND (reference sequence). The CDR3 protein is CASSKTGFGDGYTF. The CDR3 DNA follows: TGTGCCAGTAGCAAAACAGGCTTCGGTGATGGCTACACCTTC.

V usage is TRBV15 and J usage is TRBJ2-1; possibly TRBD2 for D (5 bases). The germline V gene encodes CDR1 LNHNV and CDR2 YYDKDF (reference sequence). The V end lost 0 bases, the J end lost 5 bases, and 14 bases lay between the germline ends. CDR3 length: 16 amino acids. The CDR3 protein is CATSRDDTRGHNEQFF. The CDR3 DNA is TGTGCCACCAGCAGAGATGACACCCGAGGGCACAATGAGCAGTTCTTC.

V and J are TRBV6-5 and TRBJ1-5; D possibly corresponds to TRBD1 (6 bases). Germline lookup yields CDR1 MNHEY and CDR2 SVGAGI. There are 15 residues in the CDR3. The V gene lost 6 bases and the J gene lost 4 bases, with 16 bases spanning the gap. The CDR3 loop reads CASRPYRDSNQPQHF. In DNA form, the CDR3 reads TGTGCCAGCAGACCCTACAGGGATAGTAATCAGCCCCAGCATTTT.

This chain links TRBV28 with TRBJ2-7; 12 bases fit TRBD1. The CDR3 consists of 17 residues. With V trimmed by 4 bases and J by 0 bases, 7 bases remained unmatched. The V gene's germline CDR1 is MDHEN and CDR2 SYDVKM. Written as DNA, the CDR3 is TGTGCCAGCAGTTCCGCCGGGACAGGGGGCCCCTCCTACGAGCAGTACTTC. It yields the protein CASSSAGTGGPSYEQYF.

The rearrangement joins TRBV2 to TRBJ2-5, with 13 bases lining up with TRBD2. This CDR3 contains 18 residues. From germline, CDR1 is SNHLY and CDR2 FYNNEI. The ends lost 6 bases at V and 2 bases at J; junction bases unmatched: 12. The DNA of the CDR3 is TGTGCCAGCAGCGAGCGATCGGGACTAGCGGGGTTACAAGAGACCCAGTACTTC. Its translation is CASSERSGLAGLQETQYF.

The chain links TRBV2 to TRBJ2-2, with D perhaps matching TRBD2 (6 bases). Germline lookup yields CDR1 SNHLY and CDR2 FYNNEI. V was pared by 6 bases and J by 3 bases, with 14 bases between. The CDR3 covers 15 residues. In DNA form, the CDR3 reads TGTGCCAGCAGGGAGAGGGTAGCGGACACCGGGGAGCTGTTTTTT. It encodes CASRERVADTGELFF.

J is TRBJ1-4 and V is TRBV18; 9 bases match TRBD1. J was trimmed by 7 bases and V by 3 bases; bases with no gene match: 3. The CDR3 runs 14 residues. The V gene's germline CDR1 is KGHSH and CDR2 LQKENI. The CDR3 loop is CASSPGQGGEKLFF. For the CDR3, the DNA is TGTGCCAGCTCACCGGGACAGGGTGGTGAAAAACTGTTTTTT.

V is TRBV5-6 and J is TRBJ2-2; the D gene is possibly TRBD1 (6 bases). The CDR3 has 14 residues. Germline CDR1 and CDR2: SGHDT and YYEEEE. The V end was cut by 4 bases, the J end by 6 bases, with 13 bases between. The CDR3 nucleotides read TGTGCCAGCAGCCTAGTCAGGGGCGCCGGGGAGCTGTTTTTT. Residues: CASSLVRGAGELFF.

V gene TRBV29-1 combines with J gene TRBJ2-2, with D perhaps matching TRBD1 (5 bases). The CDR3 spans 12 residues. V lost 3 bases to trimming and J lost 5 bases, with 7 bases between them. The germline gives CDR1 SQVTM, CDR2 ANQGSEA. CDR3: CSVDRGTGELFF. CDR3 DNA: TGCAGCGTTGATAGGGGAACCGGGGAGCTGTTTTTT.

The chain's CDR3 is CASSSPRGTLSGANVLTF. Here the CDR3 DNA reads TGTGCCAGCAGTTCCCCCCGGGGGACTCTTTCTGGGGCCAACGTCCTGACTTTC. The chain recombines TRBV27 with TRBJ2-6; possible D gene TRBD2, 6 bases. Deletions cut 4 bases from V and 1 base from J, with 17 bases between. Germline CDR1 MNHEY, CDR2 SMNVEV (reference sequence). The CDR3 has 18 residues.

The genes are TRBV6-5 and TRBJ1-2, with D uncertain. The V end lost 3 bases, the J end lost 6 bases, and 17 bases lay between the germline ends. Germline V CDR1 and CDR2: MNHEY, SVGAGI. The CDR3 covers 15 residues. CDR3 loop: CASSYPGRSRHGYTF. The CDR3 coding sequence is TGTGCCAGCAGTTATCCCGGGAGAAGTAGGCATGGCTACACCTTC.

The chain recombines TRBV2 with TRBJ2-1; TRBD2 matches at 9 bases. The CDR3 has 14 amino acids. Germline V gene data show CDR1 as SNHLY and CDR2 as FYNNEI. The J segment lost 2 bases and the V segment lost 8 bases, leaving 4 bases of the junction unmatched. The CDR3 loop is CASGGLATYNEQFF. The DNA of the CDR3 is TGTGCCAGCGGGGGACTAGCCACCTACAATGAGCAGTTCTTC.

The gene calls are TRBV19 and TRBJ1-1; 12 nucleotides line up with TRBD1. The junction had 5 bases not matched to a gene; V was cut back by 5 bases and J by 10 bases. In germline, CDR1 is LNHDA, CDR2 SQIVND (reference sequence). This CDR3 is 13 amino acids long. The CDR3 coding sequence is TGTGCCAGTAGTGCGGGACAGGGGGCACGAGCTTTCTTT. Encoded protein: CASSAGQGARAFF.

Only one count was recorded for this clone. This rearrangement joins TRBV28 to TRBJ1-5; D might be TRBD1 (5 bases). The germline CDR1 and CDR2 sequences are MDHEN and SYDVKM. CDR3 length equals 15 residues. Trimming cost V 5 bases and J 1 base, with 12 bases left between them. The CDR3 region is CASSVRAVSNQPQHF. The DNA for the CDR3 is TGTGCCAGCAGTGTCAGGGCGGTGAGCAATCAGCCCCAGCATTTT. The complete variable domain, with remaining parts taken from reference TRBV28 and TRBJ1-5, reads DVKVTQSSRYLVKRTGEKVFLECVQDMDHENMFWYRQDPGLGLRLIYFSYDVKMKEKGDIPEGYSVSREKKERFSLILESASTNQTSMYLCASSVRAVSNQPQHFGDGTRLSIL.

The chain joins TRBV30 to TRBJ1-5, with 7 bases that match TRBD1. The CDR3 extends over 14 amino acids. Trimming cost V 8 bases and J 2 bases; bases outside gene matches: 9. Looked up from germline, CDR1 is GTSNPN and CDR2 is SVGIG (reference sequence). In nucleotides, the CDR3 is TGTGCCGGATCGACAGGGTTCGGCAATCAGCCCCAGCATTTT. Translating gives CAGSTGFGNQPQHF.

The chain combines TRBV5-1 with TRBJ2-3; 8 nucleotides align to TRBD1. This CDR3 is built from 15 residues. Germline assignment: CDR1 SGHRS and CDR2 YFSETQ. V shed 4 bases and J 2 bases; nucleotides not matched to a gene: 6. CDR3 sequence: CASSPDRGNTDTQYF. The CDR3 nucleotides read TGCGCCAGCAGCCCCGACAGGGGAAACACAGATACGCAGTATTTT.

J is TRBJ2-2 and V is TRBV30; 12 bases align to TRBD2. The germline V gene has CDR1 GTSNPN and CDR2 SVGIG (reference sequence). The CDR3 extends over 20 amino acids. With V trimmed by 2 bases and J by 9 bases, 22 bases remained unmatched. The CDR3 nucleotides are TGTGCCTGGAGTCCCCTGAGGCCACTAGCGGGGGGAAGCTCCCCACGGGAGCTGTTTTTT. It specifies CAWSPLRPLAGGSSPRELFF.

This clone was seen a single time. This chain joins TRBV10-2 and TRBJ1-2; D remains ambiguous. The V and J ends lost 3 bases and 8 bases respectively, with 13 bases between them. The CDR3 is made up of 13 amino acids. The germline V gene encodes CDR1 WSHSY and CDR2 SAAADI. CDR3 nucleotides: TGCGCCAGCAGTGAAGGTTTTAGAGGAGGCTACACCTTC. Its protein is CASSEGFRGGYTF.

This clone was observed a few times. The J gene is TRBJ1-1, the V gene TRBV28; 7 nucleotides line up with TRBD1. CDR3 length equals 16 residues. V gave up 5 bases and J gave up 0 bases; unmatched junction bases: 9. Germline values: CDR1 MDHEN, CDR2 SYDVKM. The CDR3 DNA reads as TGTGCCAGCAGTGGTCGGACAGGTGTTCTGAACACTGAAGCTTTCTTT. It translates to CASSGRTGVLNTEAFF.

The chain combines TRBV5-4 with TRBJ1-2; tentative D call: TRBD1 (6 bases). CDR3 length: 15 amino acids. Germline assignment: CDR1 SGHNT and CDR2 YYREEE (reference sequence). V shed 4 bases and J shed 6 bases, with 19 bases lying between them. CDR3 nucleotide sequence: TGTGCCAGCAGCCCGCCCGCGGGGGCAGAGAATGGCTACACCTTC. This translates into CASSPPAGAENGYTF.

This clone appeared a single time. The gene calls are TRBV11-3 and TRBJ2-2, with 9 bases aligning to TRBD2. V lost 5 bases and J lost 4; bases outside the gene matches: 11. This CDR3 is built from 17 residues. Germline CDR1 is SGHNT and CDR2 is YENEEA. The CDR3: CASSGPSGGRTTGELFF. DNA of the CDR3: TGTGCCAGCAGCGGACCGAGCGGGGGGAGGACCACCGGGGAGCTGTTTTTT. Full variable domain (missing parts from reference TRBV11-3 and TRBJ2-2): EAGVVQSPRYKIIEKKQPVAFWCNPISGHNTLYWYLQNLGQGPELLIRYENEEAVDDSQLPKDRFSAERLKGVDSTLKIQPAELGDSAVYLCASSGPSGGRTTGELFFGEGSRLTVL.

The rearrangement links TRBV5-4 to TRBJ1-1, with unresolved D. V lost 4 bases, J lost 2 bases, and 12 bases lay in between. This CDR3 has 14 amino acids. Per the germline V gene, CDR1 is SGHNT and CDR2 is YYREEE (reference sequence). The CDR3 region is CASSPRNGNTEAFF. DNA of the CDR3: TGTGCCAGCAGCCCCAGGAACGGTAACACTGAAGCTTTCTTT. Variable domain in full (rest from reference TRBV5-4 and TRBJ1-1): ETGVTQSPTHLIKTRGQQVTLRCSSQSGHNTVSWYQQALGQGPQFIFQYYREEENGRGNFPPRFSGLQFPNYSSELNVNALELDDSALYLCASSPRNGNTEAFFGQGTRLTVV.

V and J are TRBV29-1 and TRBJ2-5, with 9 positions matching TRBD2. The germline V gene has CDR1 SQVTM and CDR2 ANQGSEA. There are 14 residues in the CDR3. J gave up 4 bases and V 5 bases, and 8 bases lay outside the gene matches. The CDR3 DNA reads as TGCAGCGTTATAGGGAAAGCGGGAGGAGAGACCCAGTACTTC. Its protein product is CSVIGKAGGETQYF.